Below are 25 T cell receptor beta chains sequenced from a single sample in a study of OX40 agonist ivuxolimab in advanced cancers. The method behind the library was the immunoSEQ multiplex PCR assay. Held by TCRdb, this immuneACCESS table contains in-frame sequences only and omits some clones. Under half of the omission traces to an unresolved V gene where checked; the cause of the rest is unknown. Present in this sample are fewer than 85,000 clones, over 80% of which were seen just once. The ten largest clones capture 0.4% to 0.55% of the sample. The source was CD4+ or CD8+ T cells sorted from blood, collected in a trial of the OX40 agonist ivuxolimab. The receptors originated from an adult with an advanced solid tumor such as melanoma, head and neck, liver or kidney cancer.

The chain links TRBV11-3 to TRBJ2-3; the D gene is possibly TRBD2 (6 bases). V dropped 3 bases and J dropped 1 base, with 11 bases sitting between them. There are 15 residues in the CDR3. Germline CDR1 reads SGHNT; CDR2 reads YENEEA. In DNA form, the CDR3 reads TGTGCCAGCAGCTTCGGGAGCACGGGCACAGATACGCAGTATTTT. This codes for CASSFGSTGTDTQYF. Full variable domain (remainder filled in from reference TRBV11-3 and TRBJ2-3): EAGVVQSPRYKIIEKKQPVAFWCNPISGHNTLYWYLQNLGQGPELLIRYENEEAVDDSQLPKDRFSAERLKGVDSTLKIQPAELGDSAVYLCASSFGSTGTDTQYFGPGTRLTVL.

The V call is TRBV10-3, the J call TRBJ2-1, with a tentative D call TRBD1 (7 bases). V shed 6 bases and J shed 0 bases, with 9 bases lying between them. The germline V gene encodes CDR1 ENHRY and CDR2 SYGVKD. The CDR3 is 14 residues long. The CDR3 DNA is TGTGCCATCAGCAGGGGGGACTCCTACAATGAGCAGTTCTTC. Translating gives CAISRGDSYNEQFF.

The J gene is TRBJ1-2, the V gene TRBV28, with D uncertain. The germline V gene has CDR1 MDHEN and CDR2 SYDVKM. The CDR3 consists of 11 residues. V shed 11 bases and J shed 5 bases, with 12 bases lying between them. The CDR3 DNA reads as TGTGCCGCTGGTTTGGATTATGGCTACACCTTC. Translating gives CAAGLDYGYTF.

The chain links TRBV5-4 to TRBJ2-3; maybe TRBD2 (6 bases). CDR1 and CDR2 from the germline V gene are SGHNT and YYREEE (reference sequence). The germline V and J ends were trimmed by 1 base and 2 bases, with 11 bases remaining between them. This CDR3 contains 15 residues. The CDR3 DNA is TGTGCCAGCAGCTTGAGTAGCGGACTCACAGATACGCAGTATTTT. It is translated as CASSLSSGLTDTQYF.

The chain has TRBV28 and TRBJ1-2; D gene uncertain. This CDR3 is built from 13 residues. Trimming shortened V by 6 bases and J by 1 base, and 9 bases separated the two germline ends. In germline, CDR1 is MDHEN, CDR2 SYDVKM. The CDR3 here is CASSHLNNYGYTF. The DNA of the CDR3 is TGTGCCAGCAGCCACTTGAATAACTATGGCTACACCTTC.

The V call is TRBV28, the J call TRBJ1-1; TRBD1 is a possible D gene (5 bases). The V gene lost 5 bases and the J gene lost 0 bases, with 19 bases spanning the gap. Germline V gene sequence: CDR1 MDHEN, CDR2 SYDVKM. There are 17 residues in the CDR3. CDR3 protein: CASSTPIAGGMNTEAFF. The CDR3 DNA reads as TGTGCCAGCAGTACCCCGATTGCGGGGGGAATGAACACTGAAGCTTTCTTT.

The rearrangement joins TRBV5-8 to TRBJ2-7; no reliable D call. Germline lookup yields CDR1 SGHTS and CDR2 YDEGEE. Between the trimmed V and J ends, which lost 2 bases and 6 bases, there was a span of 3 bases. The CDR3 is 10 residues long. CDR3 loop: CASSLVEQYF. The CDR3 bases are TGTGCCAGCAGCTTAGTCGAGCAGTACTTC.

This chain links TRBV11-2 with TRBJ2-4; TRBD1 might be the D (6 bases). V lost 4 bases and J 14 bases, leaving 15 bases between the germline ends. CDR1 and CDR2 from the germline V gene are SGHAT and FQNNGV. The CDR3 has 12 residues. The CDR3 sequence is CASSSHRASKYF. As DNA, the CDR3 is TGTGCCAGCAGCTCCCACAGGGCCTCGAAGTACTTC.

The chain uses TRBV27 and TRBJ2-3; D call uncertain. Germline V gene data show CDR1 as MNHEY and CDR2 as SMNVEV (reference sequence). V was clipped by 2 bases and J by 6 bases, with 9 bases between them. The CDR3 runs 13 residues. The CDR3, as DNA: TGTGCCAGCAGTTTACCCCCTTGGGATACGCAGTATTTT. This gives the protein CASSLPPWDTQYF.

V and J are TRBV11-3 and TRBJ2-7, with 8 bases identical to TRBD2. The CDR3 runs to 15 residues. The ends lost 0 bases at V and 6 bases at J; junction bases unmatched: 7. Looked up from germline, CDR1 is SGHNT and CDR2 is YENEEA. CDR3 bases: TGTGCCAGCAGCTTAGACCTGAGCGGGGGTGTCGAGCAGTACTTC. Residues: CASSLDLSGGVEQYF.

Here the CDR3 DNA reads TGTGCCAGCACCACGAACACTGAAGCTTTCTTT. Its protein product is CASTTNTEAFF. The chain is built from TRBV6-6 and TRBJ1-1; D not resolved. Trimming left V 7 bases short and J 1 base short, with 4 bases between. Germline assignment: CDR1 MNHNY and CDR2 SVGAGI (reference sequence). This CDR3 has 11 residues.

This clone was found once. V and J are TRBV19 and TRBJ2-2, with TRBD2 matching 9 bases. The CDR3 sequence is 18 residues long. J was trimmed by 6 bases and V by 5 bases; bases with no gene match: 16. CDR1 is LNHDA, CDR2 SQIVND, per germline (reference sequence). The CDR3 spells CASSQWTAGGLIPGELFF. CDR3 DNA sequence: TGTGCCAGTAGTCAGTGGACGGCGGGGGGGTTGATCCCCGGGGAGCTGTTTTTT.

CDR3 bases: TGCGCCAGCAGCCAAGTGCGGTCCAGCTCCTACAATGAGCAGTTCTTC. Protein: CASSQVRSSSYNEQFF. The chain carries TRBV4-1 and TRBJ2-1; D not certain. CDR1 is MGHRA and CDR2 is YSYEKL in the germline V gene. The CDR3 spans 16 residues. V lost 1 base to trimming and J lost 0 bases, with 10 bases between them.

The sample holds a few counts of this clone. The chain carries TRBV10-3 and TRBJ2-1; D call uncertain. The CDR3 runs to 14 residues. CDR1 and CDR2 from the germline V gene are ENHRY and SYGVKD. V was trimmed by 6 bases and J by 8 bases, leaving 17 bases between them. The CDR3 sequence is CAISGRVGFDEQFF. Here the CDR3 DNA reads TGTGCCATCAGCGGCCGCGTAGGATTTGATGAGCAGTTCTTC.

The chain is built from TRBV4-1 and TRBJ1-2, with 8 bases matching TRBD1. CDR3 size: 13 residues. CDR1 and CDR2 from the germline V gene are MGHRA and YSYEKL. V lost 0 bases to trimming and J lost 8 bases; unmatched junction nucleotides: 2. The CDR3 loop is CASSQETGDGYTF. For the CDR3, the DNA is TGCGCCAGCAGCCAAGAGACAGGGGACGGCTACACCTTC.

V gene TRBV27 combines with J gene TRBJ1-5; D might be TRBD1 (5 bases). This CDR3 comprises 13 residues. The V and J ends lost 1 base and 4 bases respectively, with 5 bases between them. Per germline, CDR1 MNHEY and CDR2 SMNVEV (reference sequence). CDR3 sequence: CASSLWGNQPQHF. CDR3 bases: TGTGCCAGCAGTTTATGGGGGAATCAGCCCCAGCATTTT.

About this clone: Other DNA sequences in the sample encode the same CDR3. The chain is built from TRBV27 and TRBJ1-1, with 7 nucleotides matching TRBD1. The CDR3 sequence is 14 residues long. CDR1 and CDR2 (germline): MNHEY, SMNVEV (reference sequence). Trimming removed 7 bases from V and 4 bases from J; junction bases left unmatched: 9. The CDR3 nucleotides are TGTGCCAGCATACGACAGGGCAGATCCACTGAAGCTTTCTTT. This translates into CASIRQGRSTEAFF.

V and J are TRBV2 and TRBJ2-5; no firm D call. V gave up 7 bases and J gave up 5 bases, with 14 bases separating them. Germline assignment: CDR1 SNHLY and CDR2 FYNNEI. The CDR3 is 13 residues long. The CDR3 region has the DNA TGTGCCAGCACGGGCTTCACCGGGGAGACCCAGTACTTC. The encoded protein is CASTGFTGETQYF.

The rearrangement joins TRBV28 to TRBJ1-2; 7 positions agree with TRBD1. Germline V gene lookup returns CDR1 MDHEN and CDR2 SYDVKM. With V trimmed by 4 bases and J by 8 bases, 7 bases remained unmatched. The CDR3 has 13 residues. The CDR3 nucleotides are TGTGCCAGCAGTTCGGCAGGGGGTTGGGGCTACACCTTC. Its protein product is CASSSAGGWGYTF.

This chain uses TRBV28 with TRBJ2-5; TRBD1 matches 8 bases. TRBJ2-7 matches the DNA end more closely, so the J call is doubtful. Germline V gene sequence: CDR1 MDHEN, CDR2 SYDVKM. CDR3 length: 15 amino acids. CDR3 coding DNA: TGTGCCAGCAGTTTTCGGACAGGGTGGTCCTACGAGCAGTACTTC. Translation gives CASSFRTGWSYEQYF.

CDR3 in amino acids: CASSASGDTEAFF. The CDR3 bases are TGTGCCAGCTCAGCTTCGGGGGACACTGAAGCTTTCTTT. This chain connects TRBV18 to TRBJ1-1; D perhaps matches TRBD1 (5 bases). The germline V and J ends were trimmed by 5 bases and 3 bases, with 10 bases remaining between them. The CDR3 is 13 amino acids. Germline loops: CDR1 KGHSH, CDR2 LQKENI.

The rearrangement links TRBV7-2 to TRBJ1-1; D gene unclear. Germline values: CDR1 SGHTA, CDR2 FQGNSA. The CDR3 has 12 residues. Trimming shortened V by 8 bases and J by 7 bases, and 14 bases separated the two germline ends. CDR3 protein: CASSVQYGEAFF. The CDR3 DNA follows: TGTGCCAGCTCTGTCCAGTACGGTGAAGCTTTCTTT.

The V call is TRBV11-2, the J call TRBJ2-3, with D perhaps matching TRBD2 (6 bases). This CDR3 is 17 amino acids long. V lost 5 bases and J 2 bases, leaving 20 bases between the germline ends. CDR1 SGHAT and CDR2 FQNNGV come from the germline V gene. The CDR3 sequence: CASSVTRDSRNTDTQYF. The CDR3, as DNA: TGTGCCAGCAGCGTTACCCGGGACTCCCGAAACACAGATACGCAGTATTTT. Full variable domain (missing parts from reference TRBV11-2 and TRBJ2-3): EAGVAQSPRYKIIEKRQSVAFWCNPISGHATLYWYQQILGQGPKLLIQFQNNGVVDDSQLPKDRFSAERLKGVDSTLKIQPAKLEDSAVYLCASSVTRDSRNTDTQYFGPGTRLTVL.

This sequence joins TRBV4-1 and TRBJ2-6; D remains unclear. The CDR3 is 18 amino acids. The germline V gene encodes CDR1 MGHRA and CDR2 YSYEKL. The V and J ends lost 5 bases and 5 bases respectively, with 22 bases between them. This CDR3 is CASSIIVEPQSRANVLTF. CDR3 sequence (DNA): TGCGCCAGCAGCATTATCGTCGAACCACAAAGTCGGGCCAACGTCCTGACTTTC.

The chain recombines TRBV6-5 with TRBJ2-1; a weak D match, TRBD1 (6 bases). In germline, CDR1 is MNHEY, CDR2 SVGAGI. This CDR3 has 11 residues. V lost 6 bases to trimming and J lost 12 bases, with 12 bases between them. The CDR3 sequence: CASSWGRGQFF. The CDR3 DNA is TGTGCCAGCAGCTGGGGGCGTGGGCAGTTCTTC.